Following are 6 T cell receptor beta chains from one sample sequenced in a study of CD8 T cells in ankylosing spondylitis. From the 5' RACE reads, TCRdb called clonotypes with MiXCR, one entry per CDR3 protein. The profile shows 80,000 to 90,000 distinct CDR3 sequences, about 27% of them singletons. The source material was blood, either unsorted or a sorted T cell fraction (not recorded which). The origin of the receptors is a male donor with ankylosing spondylitis or in good health (not recorded which).

This clonotype has a handful of counts. V gene TRBV29-1 combines with J gene TRBJ2-5, with D possibly matching TRBD1 (6 bases). Trimming pared 6 bases from V and 3 bases from J, leaving 14 bases between. Germline V lookup: CDR1 SQVTM, CDR2 ANQGSEA. This CDR3 contains 13 residues. The CDR3 region is CSVMDSPKETQYF. Here the CDR3 DNA reads TGCAGCGTGATGGACAGCCCCAAAGAGACCCAGTACTTC.

The V call is TRBV2, the J call TRBJ2-3; unclear D gene. Trimming pared 6 bases from V and 6 bases from J, leaving 13 bases between. CDR3 length: 13 residues. Germline CDR1 and CDR2: SNHLY and FYNNEI. CDR3 sequence reads: CASRGSGADTQYF. CDR3 DNA: TGTGCCAGCAGAGGCTCCGGAGCGGATACGCAGTATTTT.

Many counts were recorded for this clonotype. The chain links TRBV20-1 to TRBJ2-7; perhaps TRBD2 as D (6 bases). V was pared by 0 bases and J by 0 bases, with 12 bases between. Looked up from germline, CDR1 is DFQATT and CDR2 is SNEGSKA (reference sequence). The CDR3 has 15 amino acids. CDR3 nucleotide sequence: TGCAGTGCTAGAGATTCCCAGGGAGGCTCCTACGAGCAGTACGTC. As protein: CSARDSQGGSYEQYV.

This clonotype has a handful of counts. The CDR3 reads CASGLASGQEFYNEQFF. DNA for the CDR3: TGTGCTAGTGGTTTGGCCTCGGGACAGGAATTTTACAATGAGCAGTTCTTC. This chain connects TRBV12-5 to TRBJ2-1; TRBD1 matches 8 bases. V trimming: 1 base; J trimming: 4 bases; junction bases outside the gene matches: 9. The length of the CDR3 is 17 residues. Germline lookup yields CDR1 LGHNT and CDR2 FRNRAP.

This chain joins TRBV5-6 and TRBJ1-4, with D uncertain. Germline V gene sequence: CDR1 SGHDT, CDR2 YYEEEE. The CDR3 loop spans 17 amino acids. With 0 bases removed from V and 0 bases from J, the gap between germline ends came to 12 bases. The CDR3: CASSLVARGATNEKLFF. The CDR3 nucleotides read TGTGCCAGCAGCTTGGTGGCCAGAGGCGCAACTAATGAAAAACTGTTTTTT.

In its sample, this clonotype was seen many times. One junction end does not reproduce the germline sequence, and a read error may be involved. The V call is TRBV19, the J call TRBJ2-5, with 10 positions matching TRBD1. The CDR3 runs to 12 residues. Germline values: CDR1 LNHDA, CDR2 SQIVND (reference sequence). CDR3 nucleotides: TGTCCCACCCGGCCGGAGGGACAGGGGACTTTCTTC. It encodes CPTRPEGQGTFF.